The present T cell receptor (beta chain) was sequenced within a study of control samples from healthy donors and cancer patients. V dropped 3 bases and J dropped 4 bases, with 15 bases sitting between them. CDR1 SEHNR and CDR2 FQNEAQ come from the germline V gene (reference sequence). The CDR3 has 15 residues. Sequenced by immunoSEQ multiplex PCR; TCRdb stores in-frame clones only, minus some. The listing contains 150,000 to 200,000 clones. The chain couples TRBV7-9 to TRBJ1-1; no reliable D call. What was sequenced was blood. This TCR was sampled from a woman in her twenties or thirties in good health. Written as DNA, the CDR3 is TGTGCCAGCAGCTTCCTAAGGGTAGGTGGCACTGAAGCTTTCTTT. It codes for CASSFLRVGGTEAFF.